The clone carrying this T cell receptor (beta chain) was detected many times. Its matching antigen is unknown. The sample originates from a study of T cell repertoires in cytomegalovirus infection. Study details: An indication of both CMV infection and matching HLA type came from public TCR beta signatures. Findings and limits, study-wide: The ex vivo response was dominated by HLA-C-restricted CMV-specific TCR beta clonotypes.

TCRdb reprocessed the reads via MiXCR and lists one record per CDR3 protein. Of about 76,000 distinct CDR3 sequences in the sample, 3.5% to 4.5% were seen once. The specimen sequenced was PBMCs. This TCR was sampled from a human donor in good health (CMV status not recorded). Some clones in this sample may be carry-over from other donors' samples.

The DNA of the CDR3 is TGTGCCAGCAGCTTAGGAGGGCCGTTTGAAGCTTTCTTT. This encodes CASSLGGPFEAFF. This chain joins TRBV7-8 and TRBJ1-1, with D unresolved. Germline V gives CDR1 SGHVS, CDR2 FQNEAQ. The CDR3 totals 13 residues. V was trimmed by 1 base and J by 7 bases, leaving 10 bases between them.